A single sample gave rise to the 28 T cell receptor beta chains below, sequenced in a study of blood T cell repertoires in COVID-19. TCRdb's copy holds only in-frame clones and misses some; the assay was immunoSEQ multiplex PCR. This sample yields about 150,000 clones, of which approximately 82% are seen a single time; about 8.9% belongs to the top ten. Material for sequencing was peripheral blood. The source is a woman aged 45-65 years with acute or convalescent COVID-19.

The chain is built from TRBV21-1 and TRBJ2-2; whether TRBD1, the table's D call, matches the DNA was not checked. TRBV21-1 is listed as a pseudogene. The length of the CDR3 is 17 residues. The CDR3 DNA reads as TGTGCCAGCAGCAAATGGAGGGACAGGGAGAACACCGGGGAGCTGTTTTTT. Amino acids: CASSKWRDRENTGELFF.

The V gene is TRBV29-1, the J gene TRBJ2-3; 10 nucleotides align to TRBD2. J gave up 7 bases and V 7 bases, and 5 bases lay outside the gene matches. This CDR3 has 12 residues. Germline assignment: CDR1 SQVTM and CDR2 ANQGSEA. CDR3 DNA sequence: TGCAGCGCCTTAGCGGGGGGTAATACGCAGTATTTT. Its protein product is CSALAGGNTQYF.

CDR3: CASSYSYVGTSGGDLYEQYF. The CDR3 DNA is TGTGCCAGCAGTTACTCCTACGTTGGGACTAGCGGGGGCGACCTCTACGAGCAGTACTTC. The chain combines TRBV6-2 or TRBV6-3 with TRBJ2-7; TRBD2 aligns across 14 bases. Germline CDR1 is MNHEY and CDR2 is SVGEGT. The J segment lost 3 bases and the V segment lost 0 bases, leaving 13 bases of the junction unmatched. The CDR3 runs to 20 residues.

J is TRBJ2-2 and V is TRBV5-6; the match to TRBD2 covers 10 bases. Germline V gives CDR1 SGHDT, CDR2 YYEEEE. The trim removed 2 bases at V and 0 bases at J, leaving 4 bases unmatched. The CDR3 covers 17 residues. Here the CDR3 DNA reads TGTGCCAGCAGCTTACTAGCGGGATGGGCGAACACCGGGGAGCTGTTTTTT. Amino acids: CASSLLAGWANTGELFF.

The V gene is TRBV6-5, the J gene TRBJ1-1; no reliable D call. The germline CDR1 and CDR2 sequences are MNHEY and SVGAGI. V lost 2 bases, J lost 4 bases, and 8 bases lay in between. This CDR3 spans 13 amino acids. The CDR3 reads CASSYESGTEAFF. The CDR3 nucleotides are TGTGCCAGCAGTTACGAGTCGGGCACTGAAGCTTTCTTT.

This chain links TRBV7-2 with TRBJ1-6; 10 positions match TRBD1. Germline V gives CDR1 SGHTA, CDR2 FQGNSA. J was trimmed by 10 bases and V by 5 bases; bases with no gene match: 17. This CDR3 spans 18 amino acids. The chain's CDR3 is CASSPTPTGTGDRSPLHF. In DNA, the CDR3 is TGTGCCAGCAGCCCAACCCCGACCGGGACAGGGGATCGGTCACCCCTCCACTTT.

The chain joins TRBV7-2 to TRBJ2-1; 11 bases match TRBD2. The germline CDR1 and CDR2 sequences are SGHTA and FQGNSA. Germline trimming cut 6 bases from V and 1 base from J; bases unmatched to any gene: 2. This CDR3 region has 15 residues. This chain's CDR3 is CASRVAGGSYNEQFF. The CDR3 bases are TGTGCCAGCAGAGTAGCGGGGGGGTCCTACAATGAGCAGTTCTTC. Full variable domain (outside the CDR3, taken from reference TRBV7-2 and TRBJ2-1): GAGVSQSPSNKVTEKGKDVELRCDPISGHTALYWYRQSLGQGLEFLIYFQGNSAPDKSGLPSDRFSAERTGGSVSTLTIQRTQQEDSAVYLCASRVAGGSYNEQFFGPGTRLTVL.

The chain employs TRBV25-1 and TRBJ2-7, with D unclear. This CDR3 spans 13 amino acids. V was pared by 4 bases and J by 0 bases, with 7 bases between. The germline V gene has CDR1 MGHDK and CDR2 SYGVNS. The CDR3 DNA follows: TGTGCCAGCAGTGCGAGTTACTCCTACGAGCAGTACTTC. Encoded protein: CASSASYSYEQYF.

V usage is TRBV2 and J usage is TRBJ1-5; 8 nucleotides align to TRBD1. With 4 bases clipped from V and 6 bases from J, the junction kept 5 bases outside the gene matches. The CDR3 is 14 residues long. The germline V gene encodes CDR1 SNHLY and CDR2 FYNNEI. The DNA for the CDR3 is TGTGCCAGCAGTGTTTCGACAGGGGTTCAGCCCCAGCATTTT. It specifies CASSVSTGVQPQHF.

The chain links TRBV12-3 or TRBV12-4 to TRBJ2-5; tentatively, D is TRBD1 (5 bases). Trimming shortened V by 5 bases and J by 1 base, and 8 bases separated the two germline ends. The CDR3 has 13 amino acids. This CDR3 reads CASSTGPQETQYF. The CDR3 bases are TGTGCCAGCAGTACAGGCCCCCAAGAGACCCAGTACTTC.

This clone was detected once. The V gene is TRBV5-1, the J gene TRBJ2-2, with 8 bases aligning to TRBD1. With 0 bases clipped from V and 5 bases from J, the junction kept 6 bases outside the gene matches. Germline V gives CDR1 SGHRS, CDR2 YFSETQ. CDR3 length: 16 amino acids. This CDR3 is CASSLAQGARTGELFF. The CDR3 DNA sequence: TGCGCCAGCAGCTTGGCCCAGGGGGCAAGAACCGGGGAGCTGTTTTTT.

In its sample, this clone was seen a few times. The chain recombines TRBV5-6 with TRBJ2-7; 7 nucleotides match TRBD1. The ends lost 0 bases at V and 3 bases at J; junction bases unmatched: 3. Per germline, CDR1 SGHDT and CDR2 YYEEEE. This CDR3 has 14 residues. The CDR3 nucleotides read TGTGCCAGCAGCTTGGAAGGGGGCATCTACGAGCAGTACTTC. It codes for CASSLEGGIYEQYF. The entire variable domain, with the rest obtained from reference TRBV5-6 and TRBJ2-7, is as follows: DAGVTQSPTHLIKTRGQQVTLRCSPKSGHDTVSWYQQALGQGPQFIFQYYEEEERQRGNFPDRFSGHQFPNYSSELNVNALLLGDSALYLCASSLEGGIYEQYFGPGTRLTVT.

The chain recombines TRBV5-1 with TRBJ1-2; D might be TRBD1 (5 bases). V lost 0 bases and J 4 bases, leaving 7 bases between the germline ends. The CDR3 totals 13 residues. Germline loops: CDR1 SGHRS, CDR2 YFSETQ. DNA of the CDR3: TGCGCCAGCAGCTTGGAAGGGGTCTATGGCTACACCTTC. This gives the protein CASSLEGVYGYTF.

The chain employs TRBV4-1 and TRBJ1-4, with 7 bases aligning to TRBD1. With V trimmed by 3 bases and J by 5 bases, 3 bases remained unmatched. In germline, CDR1 is MGHRA, CDR2 YSYEKL. CDR3 length equals 14 residues. As DNA, the CDR3 is TGCGCCAGCAGCCAGGGACAGAAAAATGAAAAACTGTTTTTT. This codes for CASSQGQKNEKLFF.

The CDR3 sequence is CASSLPGQTLKGETQYF. CDR3 nucleotides: TGTGCCAGCAGTCTACCGGGACAGACGTTAAAGGGGGAGACCCAGTACTTC. The chain uses TRBV28 and TRBJ2-5, with 7 nucleotides matching TRBD1. CDR1 MDHEN and CDR2 SYDVKM come from the germline V gene. After removal of 5 bases from V and 5 bases from J, the junction contained 17 bases not matched to a gene. The CDR3 extends over 17 amino acids.

This clone was detected once. The chain uses TRBV5-6 and TRBJ2-7; no firm D call. The germline gives CDR1 SGHDT, CDR2 YYEEEE. V was clipped by 1 base and J by 5 bases, with 10 bases between them. The CDR3 runs to 13 residues. The CDR3 DNA reads TGTGCCAGCAGCTTGTTCACAGCTCACGAGCAGTACTTC. Translated, it gives CASSLFTAHEQYF.

This chain uses TRBV5-1 with TRBJ2-7; D gene uncertain. Germline-derived CDR1 and CDR2 are SGHRS and YFSETQ. V lost 0 bases to trimming and J lost 3 bases, with 13 bases between them. CDR3 length: 15 residues. The CDR3 DNA is TGCGCCAGCAGCTTGGCCTTACAGAGTAGCTACGAGCAGTACTTC. Its protein is CASSLALQSSYEQYF. Filled out from reference TRBV5-1 and TRBJ2-7, the complete variable domain reads KAGVTQTPRYLIKTRGQQVTLSCSPISGHRSVSWYQQTPGQGLQFLFEYFSETQRNKGNFPGRFSGRQFSNSRSEMNVSTLELGDSALYLCASSLALQSSYEQYFGPGTRLTVT.

The rearrangement joins TRBV6-1 to TRBJ1-6; D gene uncertain. The CDR3 has 14 amino acids. CDR1 is MNHNS, CDR2 SASEGT, per germline. The V end was cut by 0 bases, the J end by 6 bases, with 6 bases between. The CDR3 loop reads CASSEAGSNSPLHF. CDR3 nucleotide sequence: TGTGCCAGCAGTGAAGCGGGGAGTAATTCACCCCTCCACTTT.

The chain links TRBV5-6 to TRBJ1-1; 11 bases match TRBD1. In germline, CDR1 is SGHDT, CDR2 YYEEEE. The J segment lost 4 bases and the V segment lost 0 bases, leaving 2 bases of the junction unmatched. The CDR3 runs to 15 residues. The CDR3 protein is CASSLAGTGGTEAFF. The CDR3 nucleotides read TGTGCCAGCAGCTTGGCCGGGACAGGGGGCACTGAAGCTTTCTTT.

The chain links TRBV3-1 (or the pseudogene TRBV3-2) to TRBJ1-5; D ambiguous. V was trimmed by 1 base and J by 5 bases, leaving 3 bases between them. There are 12 residues in the CDR3. From germline, CDR1 is LGHDT and CDR2 YNNKEL (reference sequence). The CDR3, as DNA: TGTGCCAGCAGCCAAGCCTATCAGCCCCAGCATTTT. As protein: CASSQAYQPQHF.

The CDR3 nucleotides read TGTGCCATCAGTGAGCGTCACGCAAAGGGGGAGACCCAGTACTTC. Amino acids: CAISERHAKGETQYF. This sequence joins TRBV10-3 and TRBJ2-5; perhaps TRBD1 as D (5 bases). The CDR3 runs to 15 residues. Germline V gives CDR1 ENHRY, CDR2 SYGVKD. V was cut by 2 bases and J by 5 bases, with 15 bases left in between.

This clone was picked up a small number of times. The J gene is TRBJ1-2, the V gene TRBV4-3; no firm D call. This CDR3 is built from 15 residues. V lost 0 bases, J lost 0 bases, and 8 bases lay in between. The V gene's germline CDR1 is LGHNA and CDR2 YSLEER. The DNA of the CDR3 is TGCGCCAGCAGCCAAGAAACAGAAGCTAACTATGGCTACACCTTC. Protein sequence: CASSQETEANYGYTF.

There are a few counts of this clone. The V call is TRBV3-1 (or the pseudogene TRBV3-2), the J call TRBJ2-7; unclear D gene. CDR1 and CDR2 (germline): LGHDT, YNNKEL (reference sequence). Trimming shortened V by 5 bases and J by 0 bases, and 17 bases separated the two germline ends. This CDR3 has 16 amino acids. The CDR3 region is CASSSDRGSDSYEQYF. CDR3 coding DNA: TGTGCCAGCAGCTCCGACCGCGGCTCTGACTCCTACGAGCAGTACTTC.

V is TRBV6-4 and J is TRBJ2-3; 7 nucleotides align to TRBD1. V lost 0 bases to trimming and J lost 1 base; unmatched junction nucleotides: 1. The length of the CDR3 is 15 residues. Germline loops: CDR1 MRHNA, CDR2 SNTAGT. The CDR3 DNA reads TGTGCCAGCAGTGACTCGGGGACAGGCACAGATACGCAGTATTTT. This encodes CASSDSGTGTDTQYF.

This clone was seen a single time. CDR3: CASSPRRVSHEQYF. The CDR3 coding sequence is TGTGCCAGCAGCCCCCGCCGGGTTAGTCACGAGCAGTACTTC. The chain has TRBV9 and TRBJ2-7; D remains ambiguous. Germline V gene lookup returns CDR1 SGDLS and CDR2 YYNGEE. The CDR3 extends over 14 amino acids. Trimming cost V 4 bases and J 5 bases, with 16 bases left between them.

This clone has more than one count but fewer than ten. The rearrangement links TRBV7-2 to TRBJ2-3; possibly TRBD2 for D (6 bases). CDR3 length: 15 amino acids. CDR1 and CDR2 from the germline V gene are SGHTA and FQGNSA. Between the trimmed V and J ends, which lost 5 bases and 6 bases, there was a span of 18 bases. CDR3 in amino acids: CASSRQGGVGDTQYF. Here the CDR3 DNA reads TGTGCCAGCAGCCGCCAAGGAGGGGTGGGGGATACGCAGTATTTT.

The J gene is TRBJ2-5, the V gene TRBV4-2; 10 nucleotides line up with TRBD2. There are 17 residues in the CDR3. After removal of 3 bases from V and 5 bases from J, the junction contained 12 bases not matched to a gene. Per the germline V gene, CDR1 is LGHNA and CDR2 is YNFKEQ. CDR3 nucleotide sequence: TGTGCCAGCAGCCACTCCTTAAGCGGGGGGGGTGAGGAGACCCAGTACTTC. Translated: CASSHSLSGGGEETQYF.

The chain uses TRBV5-5 and TRBJ1-1; D unresolved. V lost 4 bases and J 1 base, leaving 8 bases between the germline ends. Per the germline V gene, CDR1 is SGHKS and CDR2 is YYEKEE (reference sequence). The CDR3 has 13 residues. The CDR3 spells CASSARTNTEAFF. In DNA, the CDR3 is TGTGCCAGCAGCGCGAGAACGAACACTGAAGCTTTCTTT.